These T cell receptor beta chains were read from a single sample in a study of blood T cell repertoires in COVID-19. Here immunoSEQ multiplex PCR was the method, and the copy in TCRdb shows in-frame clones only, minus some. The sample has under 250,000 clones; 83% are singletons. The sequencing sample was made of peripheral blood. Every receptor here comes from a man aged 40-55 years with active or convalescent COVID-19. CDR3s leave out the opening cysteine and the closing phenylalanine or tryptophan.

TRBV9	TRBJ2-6	ASSPPDSGANVLT
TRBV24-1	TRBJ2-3	ATSDADYLNTQY
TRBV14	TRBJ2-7	ASSQDGLGDEQY
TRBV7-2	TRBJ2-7	ASSFIAGETYEQY
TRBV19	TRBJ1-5	ASRDRGPVGPQH
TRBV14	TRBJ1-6	ASSQEEGWTYNSPLH
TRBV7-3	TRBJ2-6	ASRGRQLTSGANVLT
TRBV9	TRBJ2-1	ASSFSTEYHNEQF
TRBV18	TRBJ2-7	ASSPIQGASYEQY
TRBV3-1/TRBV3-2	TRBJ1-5	ASSHGQGTNQPQH
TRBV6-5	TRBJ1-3	ASSLGLGNTIY
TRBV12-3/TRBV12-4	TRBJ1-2	ASRFVGAGGYT
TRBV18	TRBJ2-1	ASSPPGGDEQF
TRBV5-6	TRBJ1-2	ASSPSPDYGYT
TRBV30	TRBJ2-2	AWSAGRPGELF
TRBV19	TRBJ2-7	ASSMDSYEQY
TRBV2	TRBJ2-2	ASTREVTGELF
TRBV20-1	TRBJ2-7	SASALAGGNSYEQY
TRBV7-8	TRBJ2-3	ASSLSRGDTQY
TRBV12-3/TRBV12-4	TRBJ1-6	ASGTRNSPLH
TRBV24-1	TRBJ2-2	ATSDLRRGTGELF
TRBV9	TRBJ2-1	ASSASGGAWNEQF
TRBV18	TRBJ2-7	ASSPRDRGAYEQY
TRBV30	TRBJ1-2	AWIGQTLFYGYT
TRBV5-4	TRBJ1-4	ASSSGTSEKLF
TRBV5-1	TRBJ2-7	ASSPGGQSLYEQY
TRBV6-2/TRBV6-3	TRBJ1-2	ASRSAGTGGGYT
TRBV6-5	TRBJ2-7	ASRPDRATYEQY
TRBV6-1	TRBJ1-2	ASSETGLQGYT
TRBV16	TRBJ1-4	ASSPPQEKLF
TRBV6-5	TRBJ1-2	ASSTRGQGAFGYT
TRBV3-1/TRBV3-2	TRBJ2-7	ASSRYNYEQY
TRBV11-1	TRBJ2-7	ASSSTTYEQY
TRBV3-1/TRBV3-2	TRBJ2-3	ASSQERGRALGDTQY
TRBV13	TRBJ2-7	ASSSRTGSYEQY
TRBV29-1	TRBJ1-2	SVEWTLYGYT
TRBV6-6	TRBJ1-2	ASSYIQPRNYGYT
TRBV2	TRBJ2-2	ASRAGQAGTGELF
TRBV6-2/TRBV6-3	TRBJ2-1	ASSPSMGQLRGQF
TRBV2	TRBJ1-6	ASRAGQGFNSPLH
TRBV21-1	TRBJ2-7	ASSTEPRDEQY
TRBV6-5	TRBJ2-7	ASRLSGSYEQY